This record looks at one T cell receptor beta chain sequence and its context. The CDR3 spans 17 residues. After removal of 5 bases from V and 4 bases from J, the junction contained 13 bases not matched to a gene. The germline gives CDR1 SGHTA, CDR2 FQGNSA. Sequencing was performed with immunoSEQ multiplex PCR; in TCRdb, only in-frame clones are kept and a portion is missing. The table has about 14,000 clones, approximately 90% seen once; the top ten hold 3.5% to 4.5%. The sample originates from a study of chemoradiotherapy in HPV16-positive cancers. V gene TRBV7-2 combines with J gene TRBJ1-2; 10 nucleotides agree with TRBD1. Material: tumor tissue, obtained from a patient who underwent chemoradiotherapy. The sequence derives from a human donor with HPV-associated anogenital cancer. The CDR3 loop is CASSQLRDRGWSYGYTF. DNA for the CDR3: TGTGCCAGCAGCCAACTTCGGGACAGGGGATGGAGCTATGGCTACACCTTC.